The 13 T cell receptor beta chains below come from one sample, sequenced in a study of Graves' ophthalmopathy and Graves' hyperthyroidism (dated by TCRdb to the late 2010s). The reads were generated on an Illumina HiSeq 2000. TCR beta CDR3 regions were amplified from RNA transcripts for repertoire sequencing. A first-round RT-PCR used HTBI primers with the Qiagen OneStep RT-PCR kit, followed by a second-round multiplex PCR, size selection and purification. Starting from the raw public reads, TCRdb applied fastp trimming at Q25, assembled clones with MiXCR and retained in-frame beta chains. CDR3 protein duplicates are merged, each entry listing the most common genes and DNA. A total of under 250,000 distinct CDR3 sequences appear in this sample, 20% to 25% of them only once. Around 40% of the sample is held by the ten biggest clonotypes. Sequences were obtained from peripheral blood. The receptors were sampled from a woman aged 50 to 60 with Graves' ophthalmopathy. Donor details come from another sample of the same person, matched by shared clones.

This clonotype was observed many times. The chain carries TRBV7-9 and TRBJ2-5, with 9 bases that match TRBD2. With V trimmed by 5 bases and J by 5 bases, 12 bases remained unmatched. The CDR3 length is 16 residues. Germline V gene lookup returns CDR1 SEHNR and CDR2 FQNEAQ (reference sequence). CDR3 bases: TGTGCCAGCAGCAATAGGCCGGGACTAGCTGGGGAGACCCAGTACTTC. Translating gives CASSNRPGLAGETQYF.

Many counts were recorded for this clonotype. This chain connects TRBV2 to TRBJ2-3, with a possible D match to TRBD2 (5 bases). CDR1 SNHLY and CDR2 FYNNEI come from the germline V gene. Trimming removed 4 bases from V and 0 bases from J, with 11 bases in between. This CDR3 spans 15 amino acids. The CDR3 protein is CASSVASQSTDTQYF. CDR3 DNA sequence: TGTGCCAGCAGTGTTGCTAGCCAAAGCACAGATACGCAGTATTTT.

This clonotype was recorded many times. This sequence joins TRBV13 and TRBJ1-1; D not certain. The germline V and J ends were trimmed by 4 bases and 1 base, with 13 bases remaining between them. The CDR3 is made up of 15 amino acids. From germline, CDR1 is PRHDT and CDR2 FYEKMQ (reference sequence). CDR3 nucleotide sequence: TGTGCCAGCAGCTCCTCTCGGTCGAGGAACACTGAAGCTTTCTTT. This sequence encodes CASSSSRSRNTEAFF. Full variable domain (outside the CDR3, taken from reference TRBV13 and TRBJ1-1): AAGVIQSPRHLIKEKRETATLKCYPIPRHDTVYWYQQGPGQDPQFLISFYEKMQSDKGSIPDRFSAQQFSDYHSELNMSSLELGDSALYFCASSSSRSRNTEAFFGQGTRLTVV.

In its sample, this clonotype was seen many times. The chain has TRBV10-3 and TRBJ1-2; 10 bases align to TRBD1. This CDR3 is 14 amino acids long. With 2 bases clipped from V and 4 bases from J, the junction kept 1 base outside the gene matches. CDR1 and CDR2 (germline): ENHRY, SYGVKD. Here the CDR3 DNA reads TGTGCCATCAGTGAGCGACAGGGGGCCTATGGCTACACCTTC. Amino acids: CAISERQGAYGYTF.

This clonotype was observed at least ten times. The gene calls are TRBV10-3 and TRBJ1-1, with 10 nucleotides matching TRBD1. CDR1 ENHRY and CDR2 SYGVKD come from the germline V gene. This CDR3 is built from 15 residues. Unmatched junction bases numbered 3, after V lost 2 bases and J lost 3 bases. CDR3 sequence: CAISEGQGVYTEAFF. DNA for the CDR3: TGTGCCATCAGTGAGGGACAGGGGGTATACACTGAAGCTTTCTTT.

V gene TRBV6-1 combines with J gene TRBJ2-2, with TRBD2 matching over 9 bases. CDR3 length: 14 amino acids. V shed 6 bases and J 7 bases; nucleotides not matched to a gene: 6. Germline lookup yields CDR1 MNHNS and CDR2 SASEGT. The CDR3 DNA follows: TGTGCCAGCAGCGATGGACTAGCGAGCGGGGAGCTGTTTTTT. Translation gives CASSDGLASGELFF.

This chain joins TRBV5-6 and TRBJ2-4; D might be TRBD1 or TRBD2, each matching 5 bases. The germline V and J ends were trimmed by 4 bases and 7 bases, with 18 bases remaining between them. CDR3 length equals 15 residues. Germline V gene data show CDR1 as SGHDT and CDR2 as YYEEEE. CDR3 residues: CASSLGGRPPNIQYF. CDR3 nucleotide sequence: TGTGCCAGCAGCCTTGGGGGTAGGCCTCCGAACATTCAGTACTTC.

This clonotype occurred many times. This rearrangement joins TRBV7-2 to TRBJ1-1, with unresolved D. Per germline, CDR1 SGHTA and CDR2 FQGNSA. V dropped 8 bases and J dropped 4 bases, with 14 bases sitting between them. This CDR3 comprises 13 residues. CDR3 residues: CASFPSGRTEAFF. The CDR3 coding sequence is TGTGCCAGCTTTCCCAGCGGTCGCACTGAAGCTTTCTTT.

The chain combines TRBV6-5 with TRBJ1-1, with D uncertain. CDR1 is MNHEY, CDR2 SVGAGI, per germline. The CDR3 contains 16 residues. Trimming removed 0 bases from V and 2 bases from J, with 13 bases in between. The CDR3 is CASSYSLSRRNTEAFF. As DNA, the CDR3 is TGTGCCAGCAGTTACTCGCTCTCACGGCGTAACACTGAAGCTTTCTTT.

This chain uses TRBV24-1 with TRBJ2-2; 12 bases line up with TRBD1. CDR3 length: 17 amino acids. V gave up 3 bases and J gave up 9 bases; unmatched junction bases: 10. Germline loops: CDR1 KGHDR, CDR2 SFDVKD. The CDR3 here is CATSDPGQGARGRELFF. The DNA of the CDR3 is TGTGCCACCAGTGATCCGGGACAGGGGGCGCGCGGGCGGGAGCTGTTTTTT.

This clonotype was counted between two and nine times. The rearrangement links TRBV19 to TRBJ2-7; no definite D call. V lost 5 bases to trimming and J lost 3 bases, with 11 bases between them. CDR1 LNHDA and CDR2 SQIVND come from the germline V gene (reference sequence). The CDR3 length is 13 residues. CDR3 coding DNA: TGTGCCAGTAGTCCCTTCCTCGGCTACGAGCAGTACTTC. Its protein is CASSPFLGYEQYF.

With respect to this clonotype: This likely comes from a read error, as the CDR3 has no conserved phenylalanine or tryptophan at its end. This chain uses TRBV7-3 with TRBJ2-5, with D possibly matching TRBD1 (6 bases). Trimming removed 2 bases at V and 3 bases at J, with 10 bases between. The CDR3 covers 14 residues. Germline loops: CDR1 SGHTA, CDR2 FQGTGA. CDR3 nucleotides: TGTGCCAGCAGCTTATACAGGGACGAAGAGACCCAGTACCTC. This sequence encodes CASSLYRDEETQYL.

The chain is built from TRBV11-3 and TRBJ2-5; the match to TRBD2 covers 13 bases. J was trimmed by 5 bases and V by 5 bases; bases with no gene match: 11. This CDR3 is 17 amino acids long. The germline CDR1 and CDR2 sequences are SGHNT and YENEEA. As DNA, the CDR3 is TGTGCCAGCAGCATCGGACTAGCGGGAGCTGGTTGGGAGACCCAGTACTTC. As protein: CASSIGLAGAGWETQYF. Full variable domain (outside the CDR3, taken from reference TRBV11-3 and TRBJ2-5): EAGVVQSPRYKIIEKKQPVAFWCNPISGHNTLYWYLQNLGQGPELLIRYENEEAVDDSQLPKDRFSAERLKGVDSTLKIQPAELGDSAVYLCASSIGLAGAGWETQYFGPGTRLLVL.